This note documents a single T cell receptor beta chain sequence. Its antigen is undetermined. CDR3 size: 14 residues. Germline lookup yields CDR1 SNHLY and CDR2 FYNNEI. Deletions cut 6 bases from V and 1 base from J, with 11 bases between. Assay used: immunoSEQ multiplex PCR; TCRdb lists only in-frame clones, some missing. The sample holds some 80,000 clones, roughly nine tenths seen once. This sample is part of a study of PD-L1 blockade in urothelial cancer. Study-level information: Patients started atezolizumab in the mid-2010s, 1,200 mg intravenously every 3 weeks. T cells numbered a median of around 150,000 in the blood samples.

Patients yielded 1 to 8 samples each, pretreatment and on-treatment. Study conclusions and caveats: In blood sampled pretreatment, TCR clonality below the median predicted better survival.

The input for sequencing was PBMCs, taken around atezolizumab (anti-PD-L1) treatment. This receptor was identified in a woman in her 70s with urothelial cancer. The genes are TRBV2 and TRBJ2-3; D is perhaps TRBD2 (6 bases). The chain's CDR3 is CASSGGVGTDTQYF. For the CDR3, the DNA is TGTGCCAGCAGCGGGGGAGTAGGCACAGATACGCAGTATTTT.